These 26 T cell receptor beta chains came from one sample sequenced in a study of immune evolution from preneoplasia to lung adenocarcinoma. The repertoire was sequenced with immunoSEQ multiplex PCR; TCRdb's copy has only in-frame clones and lacks some. The sample contains 8,500 to 13,000 clones, approximately 77% of which appear only once. The sequenced sample consisted of FFPE minimally invasive lung adenocarcinoma tissue. These receptors were obtained from a person aged 65-85 years with lung adenocarcinoma.

The J gene is TRBJ2-3, the V gene TRBV29-1, with 7 bases fitting TRBD2. The junction had 7 bases not matched to a gene; V was cut back by 7 bases and J by 3 bases. The CDR3 has 13 amino acids. CDR1 and CDR2 from the germline V gene are SQVTM and ANQGSEA. The CDR3 region is CSASGMGTDTQYF. In DNA, the CDR3 is TGCAGCGCGAGCGGGATGGGGACAGATACGCAGTATTTT.

The chain couples TRBV27 to TRBJ2-3; TRBD1 aligns across 8 bases. The CDR3 has 14 amino acids. Germline lookup yields CDR1 MNHEY and CDR2 SMNVEV (reference sequence). V shed 5 bases and J 1 base; nucleotides not matched to a gene: 2. In nucleotides, the CDR3 is TGTGCCAGCAGTACCAGGGGGCGCACAGATACGCAGTATTTT. Protein product: CASSTRGRTDTQYF.

The rearrangement links TRBV28 to TRBJ2-1; D is ambiguous. V was pared by 2 bases and J by 6 bases, with 5 bases between. This CDR3 is 12 amino acids long. Germline V gene sequence: CDR1 MDHEN, CDR2 SYDVKM. For the CDR3, the DNA is TGTGCCAGCAGTTTAGTGGGCAATGAGCAGTTCTTC. It encodes CASSLVGNEQFF.

This clone was picked up one time. The chain couples TRBV4-2 to TRBJ2-7, with TRBD2 matching 7 bases. The CDR3 contains 16 residues. CDR1 is LGHNA, CDR2 YNFKEQ, per germline. V was pared by 4 bases and J by 0 bases, with 9 bases of the junction left unmatched. In DNA, the CDR3 is TGTGCCAGCAGCCGCTCGGAGCGGGGCCTCTCCTACGAGCAGTACTTC. Translated: CASSRSERGLSYEQYF.

The chain employs TRBV10-2 and TRBJ1-1; 9 nucleotides match TRBD1. Trimming cost V 8 bases and J 0 bases; bases outside gene matches: 16. The germline gives CDR1 WSHSY, CDR2 SAAADI. The CDR3 runs to 18 residues. CDR3 sequence: CASEELDRGGRMNTEAFF. CDR3 DNA: TGCGCCAGCGAAGAACTGGACAGGGGCGGACGGATGAACACTGAAGCTTTCTTT.

The chain employs TRBV9 and TRBJ2-7; TRBD1 matches at 7 bases. This CDR3 spans 14 amino acids. V lost 1 base and J lost 7; bases outside the gene matches: 8. Germline CDR1 reads SGDLS; CDR2 reads YYNGEE. CDR3 amino acids: CASSVRDSSPEQYF. The CDR3 DNA is TGTGCCAGCAGCGTAAGGGACAGTTCTCCTGAGCAGTACTTC.

The chain carries TRBV14 and TRBJ1-2, with TRBD1 matching 7 bases. The CDR3 sequence is 17 residues long. Germline CDR1 and CDR2: SGHDN and FVKESK. Trimming at V came to 4 bases and at J to 0 bases, leaving 11 bases not matched to a gene. The CDR3 here is CASSLQPWTGSNYGYTF. CDR3 coding DNA: TGTGCCAGCAGCCTACAGCCGTGGACAGGTTCTAACTATGGCTACACCTTC.

J is TRBJ1-4 and V is TRBV7-9, with a possible D match to TRBD1 (6 bases). This CDR3 has 18 residues. Germline V gene lookup returns CDR1 SEHNR and CDR2 FQNEAQ (reference sequence). V was shortened by 5 bases and J by 6 bases, with 25 bases between the two germline ends. The CDR3 loop is CASSQGRFGGRVDEKLFF. CDR3 coding DNA: TGTGCCAGCAGCCAGGGGCGGTTCGGGGGGAGAGTTGATGAAAAACTGTTTTTT.

The V and J genes are TRBV10-3 and TRBJ2-2, with TRBD2 matching over 7 bases. CDR3 length: 16 amino acids. V was clipped by 6 bases and J by 0 bases; unmatched bases: 7. Germline CDR1 ENHRY, CDR2 SYGVKD. The CDR3 DNA reads TGTGCCATCAGATCCCGGGGGACTACGAACACCGGGGAGCTGTTTTTT. It encodes CAIRSRGTTNTGELFF.

J is TRBJ2-7 and V is TRBV7-2; D not certain. Germline lookup yields CDR1 SGHTA and CDR2 FQGNSA. V shed 1 base and J shed 5 bases, with 9 bases lying between them. This CDR3 region has 13 residues. CDR3 nucleotides: TGTGCCAGCAGCTTAGAGTTCGGCCACGAGCAGTACTTC. Translated: CASSLEFGHEQYF.

This clone has more than one count but fewer than ten. J is TRBJ2-1 and V is TRBV28; 8 bases are a match to TRBD1. V lost 7 bases to trimming and J lost 7 bases; unmatched junction nucleotides: 12. CDR1 is MDHEN and CDR2 is SYDVKM in the germline V gene. CDR3 length equals 15 residues. The CDR3 sequence is CASNSGGQGMNEQFF. The CDR3 DNA reads as TGTGCCAGCAACTCCGGAGGACAGGGTATGAATGAGCAGTTCTTC.

CDR3 region: CAWDRGQDTQYF. DNA for the CDR3: TGTGCCTGGGACAGGGGGCAAGATACGCAGTATTTT. The rearrangement links TRBV30 to TRBJ2-3; TRBD1 aligns across 10 bases. J gave up 5 bases and V 5 bases, and 1 base lay outside the gene matches. The germline V gene encodes CDR1 GTSNPN and CDR2 SVGIG (reference sequence). The CDR3 is 12 residues long.

This chain uses TRBV27 with TRBJ2-1; D possibly corresponds to TRBD2 (5 bases). This CDR3 is 15 amino acids long. V shed 5 bases and J shed 8 bases, with 19 bases lying between them. Germline V CDR1 and CDR2: MNHEY, SMNVEV (reference sequence). This CDR3 is CASSLSGGISDEQFF. The CDR3 bases are TGTGCCAGCAGTCTCAGTGGAGGAATCAGCGATGAGCAGTTCTTC.

The gene calls are TRBV7-2 and TRBJ2-3; 10 nucleotides agree with TRBD2. In germline, CDR1 is SGHTA, CDR2 FQGNSA. V dropped 5 bases and J dropped 0; count of bases not matched to a gene: 5. This CDR3 comprises 16 residues. CDR3 region: CASSPGLARSTDTQYF. The CDR3 DNA sequence: TGTGCCAGCAGCCCGGGACTAGCGAGAAGCACAGATACGCAGTATTTT.

The rearrangement joins TRBV2 to TRBJ1-2; the D gene is possibly TRBD1 (5 bases). Germline loops: CDR1 SNHLY, CDR2 FYNNEI. V was clipped by 7 bases and J by 2 bases, with 14 bases between them. CDR3 length: 14 amino acids. CDR3 in amino acids: CASTMGVLNYGYTF. CDR3 bases: TGTGCCAGCACTATGGGGGTTTTAAACTATGGCTACACCTTC.

This chain links TRBV28 with TRBJ2-7; D gene uncertain. The CDR3 has 14 residues. V was trimmed by 3 bases and J by 0 bases, leaving 9 bases between them. Germline CDR1 MDHEN, CDR2 SYDVKM. The CDR3 region is CASSFPRSSYEQYF. In DNA, the CDR3 is TGTGCCAGCAGTTTCCCGAGGAGCTCCTACGAGCAGTACTTC.

The chain has TRBV4-1 and TRBJ2-1, with D possibly being TRBD2 (6 bases). The germline gives CDR1 MGHRA, CDR2 YSYEKL. The CDR3 is 16 amino acids. V gave up 4 bases and J gave up 0 bases, with 13 bases separating them. CDR3 region: CASSPGLLSSYNEQFF. The CDR3 DNA reads TGCGCCAGCAGCCCGGGACTTTTGAGCTCCTACAATGAGCAGTTCTTC.

This clone occurred once. This CDR3 is CASSQDRVQPQHF. The CDR3 DNA reads TGTGCCAGCAGCCAAGATCGGGTCCAGCCCCAGCATTTT. The chain joins TRBV4-2 to TRBJ1-5; the D is unclear. Between the trimmed V and J ends, which lost 0 bases and 7 bases, there was a span of 7 bases. Germline-derived CDR1 and CDR2 are LGHNA and YNFKEQ. This CDR3 has 13 residues.

This clone was counted a single time. The chain carries TRBV5-1 and TRBJ2-7, with TRBD1 matching 8 bases. The germline V gene has CDR1 SGHRS and CDR2 YFSETQ. The CDR3 is 13 amino acids. The ends lost 4 bases at V and 6 bases at J; junction bases unmatched: 6. The CDR3 region has the DNA TGCGCCAGCAGCACCGACAGGGGCTTCGAGCAGTACTTC. This gives the protein CASSTDRGFEQYF.

This chain links TRBV10-3 with TRBJ2-7; TRBD1 agrees at 9 bases. This CDR3 comprises 11 residues. CDR1 and CDR2 from the germline V gene are ENHRY and SYGVKD. V was clipped by 11 bases and J by 7 bases; unmatched bases: 6. CDR3 protein: CAAQGAGEQYF. The CDR3 bases are TGTGCCGCACAGGGGGCAGGGGAGCAGTACTTC.

V gene TRBV18 combines with J gene TRBJ2-5; 7 nucleotides line up with TRBD1. The CDR3 contains 21 residues. Germline V gene lookup returns CDR1 KGHSH and CDR2 LQKENI. The J segment lost 0 bases and the V segment lost 3 bases, leaving 22 bases of the junction unmatched. CDR3 amino acids: CASSPIRLYRTGQRDQETQYF. The CDR3 DNA sequence: TGTGCCAGCTCACCGATCAGGCTCTACAGGACAGGCCAAAGGGACCAAGAGACCCAGTACTTC. The whole variable domain, filled in from reference TRBV18 and TRBJ2-5, reads NAGVMQNPRHLVRRRGQEARLRCSPMKGHSHVYWYRQLPEEGLKFMVYLQKENIIDESGMPKERFSAEFPKEGPSILRIQQVVRGDSAAYFCASSPIRLYRTGQRDQETQYFGPGTRLLVL.

The chain employs TRBV12-5 and TRBJ2-4; 11 nucleotides agree with TRBD2. Trimming removed 6 bases from V and 1 base from J; junction bases left unmatched: 11. In germline, CDR1 is LGHNT, CDR2 FRNRAP. The CDR3 extends over 18 amino acids. CDR3 sequence reads: CASGSTSGSGGAKNIQYF. CDR3 coding DNA: TGTGCTAGTGGCTCAACTAGCGGGAGTGGCGGTGCCAAAAACATTCAGTACTTC.

CDR3: CASSIGGYTEAFF. CDR3 bases: TGTGCCAGTAGTATAGGTGGGTACACTGAAGCTTTCTTT. The chain has TRBV19 and TRBJ1-1, with D hard to call. The germline V and J ends were trimmed by 1 base and 3 bases, with 6 bases remaining between them. The CDR3 sequence is 13 residues long. Germline CDR1 and CDR2: LNHDA and SQIVND (reference sequence).

This clone occurred a few times. The chain couples TRBV7-9 to TRBJ2-7; D is unclear. The V and J ends lost 4 bases and 2 bases respectively, with 15 bases between them. This CDR3 comprises 15 residues. The germline V gene has CDR1 SEHNR and CDR2 FQNEAQ (reference sequence). This chain's CDR3 is CASSYPFAGTYEQYF. CDR3 sequence (DNA): TGTGCCAGCAGCTACCCCTTTGCAGGAACCTACGAGCAGTACTTC.

The chain carries TRBV20-1 and TRBJ2-5; D unclear. The length of the CDR3 is 11 residues. Germline V gene lookup returns CDR1 DFQATT and CDR2 SNEGSKA (reference sequence). Trimming stripped 4 bases from V and 0 bases from J, with 3 bases between. In DNA, the CDR3 is TGCAGTGCTACACACCAAGAGACCCAGTACTTC. It translates to CSATHQETQYF.

This clone was found a few times. The J gene is TRBJ1-1, the V gene TRBV7-3; no clear D. Per the germline V gene, CDR1 is SGHTA and CDR2 is FQGTGA. The length of the CDR3 is 14 residues. Trimming removed 5 bases at V and 5 bases at J, with 15 bases between. CDR3 loop: CASSAQNSGTEAFF. As DNA, the CDR3 is TGTGCCAGCAGCGCCCAAAACAGCGGGACTGAAGCTTTCTTT.